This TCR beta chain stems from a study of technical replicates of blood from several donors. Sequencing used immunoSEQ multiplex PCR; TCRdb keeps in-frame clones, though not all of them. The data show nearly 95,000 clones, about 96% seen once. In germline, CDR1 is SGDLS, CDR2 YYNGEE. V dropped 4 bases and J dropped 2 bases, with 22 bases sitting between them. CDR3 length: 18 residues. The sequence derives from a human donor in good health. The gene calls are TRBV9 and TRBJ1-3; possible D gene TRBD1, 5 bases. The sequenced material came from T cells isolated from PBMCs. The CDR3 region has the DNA TGTGCCAGCAGCTCTTCGGGGGGTAACAGGAGTCCTGGAAACACCATATATTTT. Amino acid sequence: CASSSSGGNRSPGNTIYF. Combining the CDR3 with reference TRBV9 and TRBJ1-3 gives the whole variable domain DSGVTQTPKHLITATGQRVTLRCSPRSGDLSVYWYQQSLDQGLQFLIQYYNGEERAKGNILERFSAQQFPDLHSELNLSSLELGDSALYFCASSSSGGNRSPGNTIYFGEGSWLTVV.